This TCR beta chain was sequenced for a study of shared clonotypes between healthy human individuals. Findings and limits, study-wide: As a rule, naive subsets had a larger estimated richness than memory subsets.

With regard to this clone: The antigen is undetermined.

Repertoires were generated with immunoSEQ multiplex PCR, while TCRdb's copy carries only in-frame clones and drops some. The sample includes hundreds of thousands of clones, about 74% of them seen just once. Trimming removed 1 base at V and 3 bases at J, with 5 bases between. CDR3 length: 13 amino acids. Germline assignment: CDR1 SNHLY and CDR2 FYNNEI. The chain links TRBV2 to TRBJ2-3; no definite D call. Specimen: memory CD4+ T cells sorted from blood. Subset specified: CD45RA-negative fraction. This clonotype was obtained from a woman aged 30 to 39 in good health. The chain's CDR3 is CASSEVGTDTQYF. CDR3 sequence (DNA): TGTGCCAGCAGTGAAGTTGGTACAGATACGCAGTATTTT.